This T cell receptor beta chain derives from a study of Graves' ophthalmopathy and Graves' hyperthyroidism. With respect to this clonotype: The antigen remains unidentified.

Germline values: CDR1 SNHLY, CDR2 FYNNEI. V was pared by 4 bases and J by 0 bases, with 5 bases of the junction left unmatched. This CDR3 is 15 amino acids long. For repertoire sequencing, the TCR beta CDR3 regions were amplified from RNA transcripts. First-round RT-PCR used HTBI primers; second-round multiplex PCR followed. From the multiplex PCR reads, TCRdb called clonotypes with MiXCR, one entry per CDR3 protein. Here the sample spans about 740,000 distinct CDR3 sequences, roughly 40% being singletons. CAS ≥3, NOSPECS ≥4, moderate-to-severe activity and duration under 3 months marked donors with ophthalmopathy. Study-wide results and caveats: From stable hyperthyroidism, ophthalmopathy was separated by a 13-signature model with 85% to 90% sensitivity and around 80% specificity. The model achieved 70.59% sensitivity and 72% to 85% specificity for ophthalmopathy progression. Most expanded thyroid clonotypes above 0.001 frequency also appeared in blood.

The clonotype comes from an adult man with Graves' ophthalmopathy. The rearrangement uses TRBV2 and TRBJ2-7; 8 nucleotides agree with TRBD1. The sample was peripheral blood. CDR3 residues: CASSGQGPLSYEQYF. CDR3 sequence (DNA): TGTGCCAGCAGTGGACAGGGGCCTCTCTCCTACGAGCAGTACTTC.